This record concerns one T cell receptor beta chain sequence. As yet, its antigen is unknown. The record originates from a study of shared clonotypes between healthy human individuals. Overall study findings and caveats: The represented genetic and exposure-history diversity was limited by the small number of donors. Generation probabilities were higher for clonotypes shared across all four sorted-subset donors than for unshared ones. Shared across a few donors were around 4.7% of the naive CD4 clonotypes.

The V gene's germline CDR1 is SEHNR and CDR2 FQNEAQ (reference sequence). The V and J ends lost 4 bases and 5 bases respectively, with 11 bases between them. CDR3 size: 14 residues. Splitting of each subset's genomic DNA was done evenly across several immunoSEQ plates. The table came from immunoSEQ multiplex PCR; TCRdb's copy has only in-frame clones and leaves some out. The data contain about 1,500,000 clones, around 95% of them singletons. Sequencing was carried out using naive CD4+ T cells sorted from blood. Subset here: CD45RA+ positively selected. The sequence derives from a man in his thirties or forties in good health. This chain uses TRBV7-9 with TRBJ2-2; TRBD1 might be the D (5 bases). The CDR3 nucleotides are TGTGCCAGCAGCTCCCAGGGATTTACCGGGGAGCTGTTTTTT. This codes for CASSSQGFTGELFF. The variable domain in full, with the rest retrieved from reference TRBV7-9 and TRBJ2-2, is DTGVSQNPRHKITKRGQNVTFRCDPISEHNRLYWYRQTLGQGPEFLTYFQNEAQLEKSRLLSDRFSAERPKGSFSTLEIQRTEQGDSAMYLCASSSQGFTGELFFGEGSRLTVL.